This T cell receptor (beta chain) emerged from a study of blood T cell repertoires in COVID-19. Study in general: Sites in the United States, Italy and Spain provided acute and convalescent COVID-19 samples. Sample material is recorded as cDNA or gDNA derived from T cells, B-cell-depleted T cells, or PBMCs.

Between the trimmed V and J ends, which lost 1 base and 0 bases, there was a span of 11 bases. Germline CDR1 and CDR2: MNHEY and SMNVEV (reference sequence). This CDR3 comprises 16 residues. Original methodology: Using reference gene primer amplification, nucleated cell counts were estimated. The table came from immunoSEQ multiplex PCR; TCRdb's copy has only in-frame clones and leaves some out. The DNA was the basis for D and trimming; V, J and clone size are from that table. The sample includes roughly 230,000 clones, about 88% of them seen just once. The rearrangement links TRBV27 to TRBJ2-3, with TRBD2 as a possible D gene (6 bases). The sequencing sample was made of peripheral blood. This TCR came from a middle-aged woman who had recovered from COVID-19. The CDR3 nucleotides are TGTGCCAGCAGTTTATTTGGACTACCTAGCACAGATACGCAGTATTTT. Translating it yields CASSLFGLPSTDTQYF.